This T cell receptor beta chain was captured in a study of blood T cell repertoires in COVID-19. About the study: COVID-19 samples collected from the United States, Italy and Spain covered acute and convalescent phases.

The authors' processing: Estimation of nucleated cell counts relied on the amplification of reference gene primers. TCRdb's table, derived via immunoSEQ multiplex PCR, lists solely in-frame clones and lacks some. That table gives V, J and clone size, and the DNA gave D and trimming. The sample contains under 350,000 clones, 80% to 90% of which appear only once. Trimming cost V 5 bases and J 0 bases, with 9 bases left between them. CDR3 size: 14 residues. Germline values: CDR1 SGHNT, CDR2 YYREEE (reference sequence). Participant age was roughly 18 to 90 years, and participants resided in fewer than 25 US areas. Participants had their cohort set by participant-reported clinical history.

This chain uses TRBV5-4 with TRBJ1-3; D is perhaps TRBD1 (6 bases). Sequencing used PBMCs or T cells enriched from blood (not recorded which). The clonotype originates from a woman aged 35 to 49 with acute COVID-19. The CDR3 here is CASSTDSSGNTIYF. The DNA of the CDR3 is TGTGCCAGCAGTACGGACAGCTCTGGAAACACCATATATTTT. The full variable domain, completed using reference TRBV5-4 and TRBJ1-3, is ETGVTQSPTHLIKTRGQQVTLRCSSQSGHNTVSWYQQALGQGPQFIFQYYREEENGRGNFPPRFSGLQFPNYSSELNVNALELDDSALYLCASSTDSSGNTIYFGEGSWLTVV.